The 18 T cell receptor beta chains below all came from one sample that was sequenced in a study of STAT5B mutations in CD4+ large granular lymphocyte leukemia. Assay used: immunoSEQ multiplex PCR; TCRdb lists only in-frame clones, some missing. The profile shows approximately 23,000 clones, 78% of them singletons. Sequences were obtained from CD4+ T cells from blood buffy coats. These receptors were taken from a human donor in good health.

This clone has just a few counts. The rearrangement links TRBV18 to TRBJ2-2; D possibly corresponds to TRBD1 (6 bases). V lost 2 bases and J lost 1, with 11 bases in between. Germline V gene sequence: CDR1 KGHSH, CDR2 LQKENI. This CDR3 has 16 residues. Written as DNA, the CDR3 is TGTGCCAGCTCACCAAACACAGGGATGAACACCGGGGAGCTGTTTTTT. Residues: CASSPNTGMNTGELFF.

This clone was seen only a few times. V is TRBV27 and J is TRBJ1-2, with D unclear. V dropped 5 bases and J dropped 7 bases, with 14 bases sitting between them. The CDR3 covers 13 residues. Per the germline V gene, CDR1 is MNHEY and CDR2 is SMNVEV (reference sequence). The CDR3, as DNA: TGTGCCAGCAGTACTACTGCCATCTCTGGCTACACCTTC. Its protein product is CASSTTAISGYTF.

The chain joins TRBV5-1 to TRBJ1-2; 7 positions agree with TRBD1. The CDR3 extends over 15 amino acids. The V segment lost 4 bases and the J segment 4 bases; nucleotides outside the gene matches: 10. Germline lookup yields CDR1 SGHRS and CDR2 YFSETQ. CDR3 in DNA: TGCGCCAGCAGCGTCGACAGGGATTCGTCCTATGGCTACACCTTC. It is translated as CASSVDRDSSYGYTF.

The chain uses TRBV6-1 and TRBJ1-4; perhaps TRBD1 as D (6 bases). Germline V gene data show CDR1 as MNHNS and CDR2 as SASEGT. Deletions cut 4 bases from V and 5 bases from J, with 17 bases between. The CDR3 sequence is 16 residues long. The CDR3 region has the DNA TGTGCCAGCAGTGGCGGGGCAGCGGGACAAAATGAAAAACTGTTTTTT. Translation: CASSGGAAGQNEKLFF.

This clone was counted once. The rearrangement links TRBV5-6 to TRBJ2-7; D remains unclear. This CDR3 contains 13 residues. V was cut by 3 bases and J by 2 bases, with 9 bases left in between. The germline CDR1 and CDR2 sequences are SGHDT and YYEEEE. The chain's CDR3 is CASSWIAAYEQYF. In nucleotides, the CDR3 is TGTGCCAGCAGCTGGATCGCGGCCTACGAGCAGTACTTC.

This chain connects TRBV5-1 to TRBJ2-7; the D gene is possibly TRBD1 (7 bases). V was pared by 4 bases and J by 3 bases, with 11 bases between. This CDR3 has 13 amino acids. The germline gives CDR1 SGHRS, CDR2 YFSETQ. The CDR3, as DNA: TGCGCCAGCAGCGGGGGGACAGTCTACGAGCAGTACTTC. Its protein is CASSGGTVYEQYF.

The sample holds one count of this clone. This chain uses TRBV28 with TRBJ1-4, with D unclear. This CDR3 spans 14 amino acids. CDR1 and CDR2 from the germline V gene are MDHEN and SYDVKM. V was cut by 5 bases and J by 0 bases, with 7 bases left in between. In DNA, the CDR3 is TGTGCCAGCAGTCTGACCCCAACTAATGAAAAACTGTTTTTT. Translated, it gives CASSLTPTNEKLFF.

J is TRBJ2-1 and V is TRBV5-4; 9 bases match TRBD1. V gave up 4 bases and J gave up 2 bases; unmatched junction bases: 7. The CDR3 sequence is 16 residues long. Germline lookup yields CDR1 SGHNT and CDR2 YYREEE (reference sequence). In DNA form, the CDR3 reads TGTGCCAGCAGCCCTGGCGGGGACAGGGCCTACAATGAGCAGTTCTTC. Translation gives CASSPGGDRAYNEQFF.

This chain connects TRBV9 to TRBJ2-1; D is undetermined. This CDR3 has 12 residues. V lost 4 bases and J lost 9, with 11 bases in between. Looked up from germline, CDR1 is SGDLS and CDR2 is YYNGEE. The CDR3 reads CASSQARTEQFF. As DNA, the CDR3 is TGTGCCAGCAGCCAGGCGCGGACTGAGCAGTTCTTC. The variable domain in full, with the rest retrieved from reference TRBV9 and TRBJ2-1, is DSGVTQTPKHLITATGQRVTLRCSPRSGDLSVYWYQQSLDQGLQFLIQYYNGEERAKGNILERFSAQQFPDLHSELNLSSLELGDSALYFCASSQARTEQFFGPGTRLTVL.

V and J are TRBV18 and TRBJ2-3, with D unclear. The V gene lost 6 bases and the J gene lost 1 base, with 8 bases spanning the gap. The CDR3 has 13 residues. Per the germline V gene, CDR1 is KGHSH and CDR2 is LQKENI. The CDR3 DNA reads as TGTGCCAGCTCCCCGGCGCGCACAGATACGCAGTATTTT. It codes for CASSPARTDTQYF.

The gene calls are TRBV11-1 and TRBJ2-2; 8 bases line up with TRBD2. The J segment lost 4 bases and the V segment lost 5 bases, leaving 9 bases of the junction unmatched. This CDR3 is built from 16 residues. Per the germline V gene, CDR1 is SGHAT and CDR2 is FQDESV (reference sequence). The CDR3 protein is CASSTDSGTSTGELFF. The CDR3 DNA follows: TGTGCCAGCAGCACTGATTCCGGGACTAGCACCGGGGAGCTGTTTTTT.

This clone was observed a handful of times. This chain joins TRBV7-9 and TRBJ1-5; TRBD1 agrees at 9 bases. This CDR3 is built from 17 residues. Per germline, CDR1 SEHNR and CDR2 FQNEAQ (reference sequence). The V gene end was trimmed by 0 bases and the J gene end by 0 bases; junction bases not matched to a gene: 3. CDR3 protein: CASSLALQGASNQPQHF. The CDR3 region has the DNA TGTGCCAGCAGCTTAGCGCTACAGGGGGCTAGCAATCAGCCCCAGCATTTT.

The V call is TRBV19, the J call TRBJ2-3; D is uncertain. The CDR3 sequence is 12 residues long. Trimming took 4 bases from V and 6 from J, leaving 8 bases between them. CDR1 and CDR2 (germline): LNHDA, SQIVND (reference sequence). CDR3 in DNA: TGTGCCAGTAGTACCTACGGGGATACGCAGTATTTT. The encoded protein is CASSTYGDTQYF.

This sequence joins TRBV29-1 and TRBJ2-5, with 10 bases aligning to TRBD1. Germline CDR1 SQVTM, CDR2 ANQGSEA. V lost 3 bases, J lost 4 bases, and 14 bases stayed unmatched. The CDR3 extends over 17 amino acids. This CDR3 reads CSVEVTGGGIGGETQYF. The CDR3 nucleotides read TGCAGCGTTGAGGTGACAGGGGGCGGCATTGGGGGAGAGACCCAGTACTTC.

In its sample, this clone was seen a few times. The chain employs TRBV7-2 and TRBJ2-3; D may be TRBD2 (6 bases). The V gene's germline CDR1 is SGHTA and CDR2 FQGNSA. Trimming removed 5 bases from V and 2 bases from J, with 17 bases in between. The CDR3 has 16 amino acids. CDR3 residues: CASSPQGGGPTDTQYF. CDR3 nucleotides: TGTGCCAGCAGCCCGCAGGGAGGAGGCCCCACAGATACGCAGTATTTT.

This chain uses TRBV5-1 with TRBJ2-3; D gene ambiguous. The CDR3 loop spans 15 amino acids. The germline V gene has CDR1 SGHRS and CDR2 YFSETQ. The germline V and J ends were trimmed by 6 bases and 2 bases, with 16 bases remaining between them. This chain's CDR3 is CASTPFAALTDTQYF. Here the CDR3 DNA reads TGCGCCAGCACCCCCTTCGCGGCCCTCACAGATACGCAGTATTTT.

This clone was observed a single time. The chain recombines TRBV14 with TRBJ2-3; 9 positions agree with TRBD2. CDR1 and CDR2 (germline): SGHDN, FVKESK. The CDR3 has 15 amino acids. V trimming: 4 bases; J trimming: 0 bases; junction bases outside the gene matches: 2. In DNA form, the CDR3 reads TGTGCCAGCAGCCGCGGGAGGGGGAGCACAGATACGCAGTATTTT. Amino acids: CASSRGRGSTDTQYF.

V is TRBV5-1 and J is TRBJ2-5; 9 nucleotides line up with TRBD1. J lost 8 bases, V lost 4 bases, and 12 bases had no gene match. Looked up from germline, CDR1 is SGHRS and CDR2 is YFSETQ. CDR3 length: 15 residues. The chain's CDR3 is CASSPSGTGTLTQYF. As DNA, the CDR3 is TGCGCCAGCAGCCCCTCCGGGACAGGGACCTTAACCCAGTACTTC.